Detailed here is one T cell receptor beta chain. This CDR3 has 16 residues. V shed 4 bases and J shed 1 base, with 16 bases lying between them. This sample was taken from a study of blood T cells in healthy people across ages. Primers used in a second PCR of about 6 to 11 cycles were a sample-barcoded 5' primer and a J-beta primer mix. In TCRdb, the 5' RACE reads were re-called with MiXCR into one record per CDR3 protein. This sample has fewer than 950,000 distinct CDR3 sequences, with around 34% found just once. The receptor was isolated from a man aged 18 to 30 in good health. V gene TRBV12-3 or TRBV12-4 combines with J gene TRBJ1-1; possibly TRBD1 for D (5 bases). The sample taken for sequencing was blood. CDR3 sequence: CASSSPRDGKNTEAFF. For the CDR3, the DNA is TGTGCCAGCAGTTCTCCCCGGGACGGCAAGAACACTGAAGCTTTCTTT.